These T cell receptor beta chains were read from a single sample in a study of blood T cell repertoires in COVID-19. Generated by immunoSEQ multiplex PCR, the TCRdb table keeps only in-frame clones and is missing some. There are around 220,000 clones in the sample; about 88% occur only once, and 1.9% lies in the top ten. The sequenced sample consisted of peripheral blood. The receptors derive from a man aged 40-49 years with active or convalescent COVID-19. Each CDR3 is given with its conserved first and last residue. A D gene is named only where the DNA matches it firmly. Some rows mark clone size as missing; the rest say once, few, many or name a class of expanded clone.

>-|-|TRBJ1-5|TRBV27
CASSLWLLVNQPQHF
TGTGCCAGCAGTTTATGGCTTCTAGTGAATCAGCCCCAGCATTTT
>-|-|TRBJ1-1|TRBV19
CASSIERNTEAFF
TGTGCCAGTAGTATTGAGCGAAACACTGAAGCTTTCTTT
>TRBD2|-|TRBJ2-7|TRBV4-1
CASSGGGPGSYEQYF
TGCGCCAGCAGCGGGGGGGGTCCCGGCTCCTACGAGCAGTACTTC
>-|-|TRBJ2-1|TRBV3-1/TRBV3-2
CASRPIADINNEQFF
TGTGCCAGCAGACCTATAGCGGATATTAACAATGAGCAGTTCTTC
>TRBD1|-|TRBJ1-1|TRBV6-5
CASSYQQGAGTEAFF
TGTGCCAGCAGTTACCAACAGGGGGCGGGGACTGAAGCTTTCTTT
>TRBD1|-|TRBJ1-1|TRBV30
CAWTSTGRSTEAFF
TGTGCCTGGACCTCGACAGGGAGGAGCACTGAAGCTTTCTTT
>-|-|TRBJ2-5|TRBV12-3/TRBV12-4
CASSYQSGETQYF
TGTGCCAGCAGTTACCAGAGCGGAGAGACCCAGTACTTC
>TRBD1|-|TRBJ2-7|TRBV19
CASSMAPGGEQYF
TGTGCCAGTAGTATGGCGCCAGGGGGAGAGCAGTACTTC
>-|-|TRBJ1-2|TRBV10-1
CASKPDTHNYGYTF
TGCGCCAGCAAACCGGACACGCATAACTATGGCTACACCTTC
>-|-|TRBJ1-1|TRBV19
CASSIKGDTEAFF
TGTGCCAGTAGTATCAAGGGGGACACTGAAGCTTTCTTT
>TRBD1|-|TRBJ1-5|TRBV5-1
CASSLSGGENQPQHF
TGCGCCAGCAGCTTGTCAGGGGGCGAAAATCAGCCCCAGCATTTT
>-|once|TRBJ1-1|TRBV10-1
CASSGTTLGRTEAFF
TGCGCCAGCAGCGGGACAACGCTTGGAAGGACTGAAGCTTTCTTT
>TRBD2|-|TRBJ2-7|TRBV5-1
CASSLAGGGAYEQYF
TGCGCCAGCAGCTTGGCGGGCGGGGGGGCCTACGAGCAGTACTTC
>TRBD1|-|TRBJ1-4|TRBV28
CASHRGGKLFF
TGTGCCAGCCACAGGGGTGGAAAACTGTTTTTT
>-|-|TRBJ2-2|TRBV5-4
CASSLDRNTGELFF
TGTGCCAGCAGCTTGGACAGAAACACCGGGGAGCTGTTTTTT
>-|-|TRBJ1-1|TRBV5-6
CASSLGGGTEAFF
TGTGCCAGCAGCTTGGGAGGGGGCACTGAAGCTTTCTTT
>-|once|TRBJ1-4|TRBV3-1/TRBV3-2
CASSTTTGEKLFF
TGTGCCAGCAGCACGACCACAGGGGAAAAACTGTTTTTT
>TRBD1|-|TRBJ1-3|TRBV4-1
CASSLRTGGSGNTIYF
TGCGCCAGTAGCTTGAGGACAGGCGGCTCTGGAAACACCATATATTTT
>TRBD2|-|TRBJ2-5|TRBV24-1
CATSDLLAGKETQYF
TGTGCCACCAGTGATTTACTAGCGGGAAAAGAGACCCAGTACTTC
>TRBD2|-|TRBJ2-1|TRBV10-3
CAISEPDTLAGGSNEQFF
TGTGCCATCAGTGAGCCCGACACTCTAGCGGGGGGATCCAATGAGCAGTTCTTC
>TRBD1|-|TRBJ1-2|TRBV25-1
CASSGTGWGGYTF
TGTGCCAGCAGTGGGACAGGGTGGGGTGGCTACACCTTC
>-|-|TRBJ1-6|TRBV3-1/TRBV3-2
CASSQDWRARALHF
TGTGCCAGCAGCCAAGATTGGCGGGCGAGGGCCCTCCACTTT
>-|-|TRBJ2-7|TRBV2
CASIKKTGYGYEQYF
TGTGCCAGCATTAAAAAAACAGGGTACGGTTACGAGCAGTACTTC
>-|-|TRBJ1-5|TRBV18
CASSPDVQGYTQPQHF
TGTGCCAGCTCACCAGATGTACAGGGATATACTCAGCCCCAGCATTTT
>TRBD1|-|TRBJ1-2|TRBV6-2/TRBV6-3
CASSLQGNYGYTF
TGTGCCAGCAGTTTACAGGGGAACTATGGCTACACCTTC
>-|-|TRBJ1-3|TRBV27
CASSDSLSGNTIYF
TGTGCCAGCAGTGACAGTCTCTCTGGAAACACCATATATTTT
>-|-|TRBJ2-1|TRBV5-1
CASSFQNYNEQFF
TGCGCCAGCAGCTTCCAGAACTACAATGAGCAGTTCTTC
>-|-|TRBJ2-5|TRBV11-2
CASRKWRAQETQYF
TGTGCCAGCAGAAAGTGGCGGGCCCAAGAGACCCAGTACTTC
>TRBD2|-|TRBJ2-7|TRBV5-1
CASSLVRGVAYEQYF
TGCGCCAGCAGCTTGGTCCGGGGGGTAGCCTACGAGCAGTACTTC
>TRBD1|-|TRBJ2-2|TRBV12-3/TRBV12-4
CATGTETGELFF
TGTGCCACCGGGACAGAAACCGGGGAGCTGTTTTTT
>-|few|TRBJ1-1|TRBV18
CASSPQGSTGNTEAFF
TGTGCCAGCTCCCCTCAGGGGTCCACGGGCAACACTGAAGCTTTCTTT
>-|few|TRBJ1-6|TRBV5-1
CASSWTDNSPLHF
TGCGCCAGCAGCTGGACAGATAATTCACCCCTCCACTTT
>-|once|TRBJ2-4|TRBV28
CASSLSFLRETIAKNIQYF
TGTGCCAGCAGTTTGAGTTTCCTTCGAGAGACAATAGCCAAAAACATTCAGTACTTC
>TRBD1|-|TRBJ1-5|TRBV6-1
CASSALQGLSNQPQHF
TGTGCCAGCAGTGCCTTACAGGGGCTGAGCAATCAGCCCCAGCATTTT
>-|few|TRBJ1-2|TRBV27
CASSSFRTANYGYTF
TGTGCCAGCAGTTCCTTCAGGACAGCAAACTATGGCTACACCTTC
>-|-|TRBJ2-7|TRBV29-1
CSVDAPDSYEQYF
TGCAGCGTTGATGCCCCAGACAGTTACGAGCAGTACTTC
>TRBD1|once|TRBJ2-1|TRBV3-1/TRBV3-2
CASSSRGRVLVPGQFF
TGTGCCAGCAGCTCCAGGGGGCGGGTCCTTGTTCCTGGGCAGTTCTTC
>-|-|TRBJ1-4|TRBV10-3
CAIADGTTNEKLFF
TGTGCCATCGCCGACGGGACAACTAATGAAAAACTGTTTTTT
>-|-|TRBJ2-1|TRBV11-3
CASSLGTLNEQFF
TGTGCCAGCAGCCTGGGGACATTGAATGAGCAGTTCTTC
>TRBD2|-|TRBJ2-1|TRBV7-8
CASSSEASGALSYNEQFF
TGTGCCAGCAGCTCAGAGGCTAGCGGGGCTCTCTCCTACAATGAGCAGTTCTTC
>-|-|TRBJ1-1|TRBV5-3
CARSADSHLRYMNTEAFF
TGTGCCAGAAGCGCGGACAGCCACTTACGTTACATGAACACTGAAGCTTTCTTT
>-|many|TRBJ2-5|TRBV29-1
CSVFGTAETQYF
TGCAGCGTTTTCGGGACTGCCGAGACCCAGTACTTC
>TRBD1|-|TRBJ1-2|TRBV3-1/TRBV3-2
CASSQDRAYYGYTF
TGTGCCAGCAGCCAGGACAGGGCTTACTATGGCTACACCTTC
>TRBD2|-|TRBJ2-3|TRBV6-6
CASSYSAGGADTQYF
TGTGCCAGCAGTTACTCGGCGGGAGGGGCAGATACGCAGTATTTT
>TRBD2|-|TRBJ2-7|TRBV5-1
CASSLASSGRSYEQYF
TGCGCCAGCAGCTTGGCCTCTAGCGGGAGGTCCTACGAGCAGTACTTC
>-|-|TRBJ1-1|TRBV6-4
CASSEVREGTEAFF
TGTGCCAGCTCGGAAGTCAGGGAGGGGACTGAAGCTTTCTTT
>TRBD2|-|TRBJ2-3|TRBV2
CASRGLAGEVDTQYF
TGTGCCAGCAGGGGACTAGCGGGAGAGGTTGATACGCAGTATTTT
>TRBD1|-|TRBJ1-1|TRBV6-5
CATPPGTDFEAFF
TGTGCCACCCCACCCGGGACAGATTTCGAAGCTTTCTTT
>-|-|TRBJ1-2|TRBV9
CASSVVGGRGYGYTF
TGTGCCAGCAGCGTAGTTGGAGGGAGAGGCTATGGCTACACCTTC
>TRBD1|-|TRBJ1-2|TRBV28
CASSFGDRVLGYTF
TGTGCCAGCAGTTTCGGGGACAGGGTGTTAGGCTACACCTTC
>TRBD1|-|TRBJ2-4|TRBV3-1/TRBV3-2
CASRGTGGRLGIQYF
TGTGCCAGCAGGGGGACAGGGGGCCGCCTTGGCATTCAGTACTTC
>TRBD2|-|TRBJ2-3|TRBV5-1
CASSLGPTSGGTDTQYF
TGCGCCAGCAGCTTGGGTCCGACTAGCGGAGGCACAGATACGCAGTATTTT
>-|few|TRBJ2-2|TRBV3-1/TRBV3-2
CASSPQVNTGELFF
TGTGCCAGCAGCCCGCAGGTGAACACCGGGGAGCTGTTTTTT
>-|-|TRBJ2-5|TRBV27
CASSYGTGGETQYF
TGTGCCAGCAGTTACGGGACTGGAGGAGAGACCCAGTACTTC
>-|-|TRBJ2-7|TRBV6-2/TRBV6-3
CASGRDIREQYF
TGTGCCAGCGGCCGGGACATAAGGGAGCAGTACTTC
>TRBD1|-|TRBJ1-1|TRBV11-3
CASSPGQGSVTEAFF
TGTGCCAGCAGCCCCGGACAGGGTTCAGTCACTGAAGCTTTCTTT